The 25 T cell receptor beta chains below come from one sample, sequenced in a study of monozygotic twins with inflammatory bowel disease. TCRdb reanalyzed the 5' RACE reads, giving one entry per CDR3 protein sequence and no DNA. The sample data list roughly 160,000 distinct CDR3 sequences. Sequencing was carried out using blood. The receptors were sampled from a human donor with ulcerative colitis or Crohn's disease, or a healthy co-twin of an affected twin (not recorded which).

The gene calls are TRBV5-1 and TRBJ2-1; the TRBD1 assignment by TCRdb is unverifiable without DNA. CDR3 length: 16 residues. CDR1 is SGHRS, CDR2 YFSETQ, per germline. CDR3 region: CASSLGRVATNLQQFF. Variable domain in full (rest from reference TRBV5-1 and TRBJ2-1): KAGVTQTPRYLIKTRGQQVTLSCSPISGHRSVSWYQQTPGQGLQFLFEYFSETQRNKGNFPGRFSGRQFSNSRSEMNVSTLELGDSALYLCASSLGRVATNLQQFFGPGTRLTVL.

This chain links TRBV7-9 with TRBJ1-1; no DNA is available, so the TRBD1 call from TCRdb remains unchecked. The CDR3 has 15 amino acids. Germline CDR1 reads SEHNR; CDR2 reads FQNEAQ (reference sequence). The CDR3 sequence: CASSGRDTTYTEAFF.

The chain couples TRBV5-1 to TRBJ2-3. The germline V gene encodes CDR1 SGHRS and CDR2 YFSETQ. There are 15 residues in the CDR3. The CDR3 sequence: CASSLIGINTDTQYF.

The V gene is TRBV2, the J gene TRBJ2-7; absent DNA, TCRdb's TRBD1 call cannot be checked. CDR1 is SNHLY, CDR2 FYNNEI, per germline. This CDR3 contains 16 residues. The CDR3 region is CASSEAGRQASYEQYF.

The genes are TRBV28 and TRBJ2-3; TCRdb proposes TRBD1, but this gene call is untestable without DNA. CDR3 size: 16 residues. CDR1 and CDR2 (germline): MDHEN, SYDVKM. The CDR3 region is CASSYPDRASTDTQYF.

This chain links TRBV5-1 with TRBJ1-5. Germline CDR1 reads SGHRS; CDR2 reads YFSETQ. CDR3 length: 17 amino acids. CDR3 amino acids: CASSFNPTTNSNQPQHF.

V is TRBV7-3 and J is TRBJ2-2; the TCRdb call, TRBD2, lacks DNA for checking. The CDR3 length is 17 residues. The germline CDR1 and CDR2 sequences are SGHTA and FQGTGA. This chain's CDR3 is CASSLLAGGPVGGELFF.

The chain is built from TRBV5-1 and TRBJ2-7; TCRdb proposes TRBD1, but this gene call is untestable without DNA. Germline V lookup: CDR1 SGHRS, CDR2 YFSETQ. There are 14 residues in the CDR3. The CDR3 region is CASSVTGGSGEQYF.

The V and J genes are TRBV7-9 and TRBJ2-1; TCRdb names TRBD1, which stays unverified in the absence of DNA. Germline V CDR1 and CDR2: SEHNR, FQNEAQ (reference sequence). This CDR3 is built from 14 residues. CDR3 loop: CASTSGGVINEQFF.

CDR3: CASSLDRGKTEAFF. V gene TRBV19 combines with J gene TRBJ1-1; TCRdb selects TRBD1, and the lack of DNA leaves this call unchecked. Germline CDR1 and CDR2: LNHDA and SQIVND (reference sequence). There are 14 residues in the CDR3.

This rearrangement joins TRBV12-3 or TRBV12-4 to TRBJ2-5; TCRdb designates TRBD1, a call that cannot be tested without DNA. The CDR3 is 14 amino acids. CDR3 region: CASSTRTGRETQYF.

The genes are TRBV7-6 and TRBJ2-1; TCRdb calls TRBD2, which cannot be checked without DNA. The germline V gene encodes CDR1 SGHVS and CDR2 FNYEAQ. The length of the CDR3 is 14 residues. The CDR3 sequence: CASSQQTRYNEQFF.

The rearrangement links TRBV7-9 to TRBJ2-7; TCRdb outputs TRBD1, but without DNA this stays unchecked. CDR1 and CDR2 from the germline V gene are SEHNR and FQNEAQ (reference sequence). The CDR3 is 19 residues long. CDR3 region: CASVWWGWRLDRDTYEQYF.

The chain uses TRBV5-1 and TRBJ2-3. CDR1 is SGHRS, CDR2 YFSETQ, per germline. The CDR3 sequence is 12 residues long. This CDR3 reads CASSLTLDTQYF.

The gene calls are TRBV7-9 and TRBJ1-5; the D call of TRBD1 rests on TCRdb alone, since no DNA is present to check it. The CDR3 is 13 residues long. Germline V gene data show CDR1 as SEHNR and CDR2 as FQNEAQ (reference sequence). CDR3 in amino acids: CASSEGGTQPQHF.

V usage is TRBV6-1 and J usage is TRBJ2-7; checking the TCRdb D call of TRBD1 is not possible without DNA. The germline gives CDR1 MNHNS, CDR2 SASEGT. This CDR3 has 14 amino acids. The CDR3 protein is CASSEGDRGSEQYF.

The chain recombines TRBV7-6 with TRBJ2-7. The CDR3 totals 11 residues. Germline lookup yields CDR1 SGHVS and CDR2 FNYEAQ. The CDR3: CASSLQGEQYF.

The CDR3 loop reads CASSLSLAGVISYNEQFF. The genes are TRBV5-1 and TRBJ2-1; absent DNA, TCRdb's TRBD2 call cannot be checked. The CDR3 totals 18 residues. The V gene's germline CDR1 is SGHRS and CDR2 YFSETQ.

The V gene is TRBV20-1, the J gene TRBJ2-5; the D gene TCRdb calls, TRBD2, cannot be checked with no DNA. CDR1 and CDR2 from the germline V gene are DFQATT and SNEGSKA (reference sequence). The CDR3 has 15 residues. CDR3 protein: CSAPGLAGGEETQYF.

CDR3 residues: CASSLGASRPTDTQYF. The chain joins TRBV3-1 to TRBJ2-3; there is no DNA to check the TCRdb D call of TRBD2. This CDR3 region has 16 residues. Germline CDR1 is LGHDT and CDR2 is YNNKEL (reference sequence).

The genes are TRBV2 and TRBJ1-2. CDR1 is SNHLY, CDR2 FYNNEI, per germline. The CDR3 extends over 13 amino acids. This chain's CDR3 is CASSEGVNYGYTF.

The chain carries TRBV7-3 and TRBJ2-3. This CDR3 comprises 13 residues. Germline lookup yields CDR1 SGHTA and CDR2 FQGTGA. This CDR3 is CASSSLASDTQYF.

This chain links TRBV2 with TRBJ2-2; checking the TCRdb D call of TRBD2 is not possible without DNA. CDR1 is SNHLY and CDR2 is FYNNEI in the germline V gene. The CDR3 runs to 14 residues. The CDR3 sequence: CASTGGAGTGELFF.

The chain is built from TRBV9 and TRBJ1-3. Germline CDR1 is SGDLS and CDR2 is YYNGEE. The CDR3 contains 14 residues. CDR3 residues: CASSVLSSGNTIYF.

The CDR3: CASSSRGTLNTEAFF. The gene calls are TRBV7-9 and TRBJ1-1; without DNA, the TCRdb call of TRBD1 cannot be checked. CDR3 length: 15 amino acids. Per germline, CDR1 SEHNR and CDR2 FQNEAQ (reference sequence).